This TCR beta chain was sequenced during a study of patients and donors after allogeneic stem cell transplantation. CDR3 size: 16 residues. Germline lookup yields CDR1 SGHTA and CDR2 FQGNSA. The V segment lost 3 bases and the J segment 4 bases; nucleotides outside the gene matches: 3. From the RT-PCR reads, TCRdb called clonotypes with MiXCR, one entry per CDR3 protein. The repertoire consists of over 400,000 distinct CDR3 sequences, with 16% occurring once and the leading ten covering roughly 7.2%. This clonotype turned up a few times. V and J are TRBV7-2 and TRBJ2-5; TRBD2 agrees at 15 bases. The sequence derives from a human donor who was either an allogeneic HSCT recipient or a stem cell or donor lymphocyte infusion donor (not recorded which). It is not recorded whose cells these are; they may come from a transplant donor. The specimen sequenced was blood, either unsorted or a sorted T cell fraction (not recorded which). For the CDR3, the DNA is TGTGCCAGCAGCTTGATGGGACTAGCGGGGGGAGAGACCCAGTACTTC. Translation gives CASSLMGLAGGETQYF.